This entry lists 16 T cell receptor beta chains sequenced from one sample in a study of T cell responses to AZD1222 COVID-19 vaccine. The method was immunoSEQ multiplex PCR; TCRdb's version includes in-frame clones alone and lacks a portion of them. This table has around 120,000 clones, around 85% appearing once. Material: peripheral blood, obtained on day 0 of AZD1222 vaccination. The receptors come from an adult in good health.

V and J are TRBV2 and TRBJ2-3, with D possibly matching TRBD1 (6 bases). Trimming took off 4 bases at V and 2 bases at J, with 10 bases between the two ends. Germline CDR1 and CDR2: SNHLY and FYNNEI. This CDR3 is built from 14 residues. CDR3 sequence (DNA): TGTGCCAGCAGTGTATCAGGGGCCACAGATACGCAGTATTTT. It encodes CASSVSGATDTQYF.

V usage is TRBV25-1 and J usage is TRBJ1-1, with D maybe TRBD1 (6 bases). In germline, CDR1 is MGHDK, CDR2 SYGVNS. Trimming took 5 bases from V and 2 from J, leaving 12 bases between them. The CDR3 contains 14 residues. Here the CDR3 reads CASSPRQANTEAFF. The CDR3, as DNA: TGTGCCAGCAGTCCCCGACAGGCTAACACTGAAGCTTTCTTT.

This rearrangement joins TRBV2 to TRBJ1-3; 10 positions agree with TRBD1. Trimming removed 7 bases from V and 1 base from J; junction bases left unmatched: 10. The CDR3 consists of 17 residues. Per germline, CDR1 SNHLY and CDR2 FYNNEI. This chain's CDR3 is CASIRDRGRYSGNTIYF. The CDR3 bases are TGTGCCAGCATTCGGGACAGGGGACGGTATTCTGGAAACACCATATATTTT.

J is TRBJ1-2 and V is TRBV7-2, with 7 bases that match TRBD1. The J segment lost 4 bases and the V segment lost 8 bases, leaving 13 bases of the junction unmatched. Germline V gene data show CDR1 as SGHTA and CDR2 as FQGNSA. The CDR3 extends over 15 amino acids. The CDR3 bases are TGTGCCAGCGGAACCCCCCCCGGGACAGTCTATGGCTACACCTTC. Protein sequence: CASGTPPGTVYGYTF.

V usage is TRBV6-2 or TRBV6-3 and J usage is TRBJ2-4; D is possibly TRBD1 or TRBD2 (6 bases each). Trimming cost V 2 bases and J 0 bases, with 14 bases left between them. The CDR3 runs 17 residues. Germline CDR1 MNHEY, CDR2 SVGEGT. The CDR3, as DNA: TGTGCCAGCAGTTACGAAGAACAGGGACTAGCCAAAAACATTCAGTACTTC. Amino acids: CASSYEEQGLAKNIQYF.

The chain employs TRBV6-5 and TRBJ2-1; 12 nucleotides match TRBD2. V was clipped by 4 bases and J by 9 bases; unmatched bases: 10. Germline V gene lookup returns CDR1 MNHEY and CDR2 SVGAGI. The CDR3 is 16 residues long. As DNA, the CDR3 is TGTGCCAGCAGTTCCCCCGCTAGCGGGGGGGCTGGTGAGCAGTTCTTC. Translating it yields CASSSPASGGAGEQFF.

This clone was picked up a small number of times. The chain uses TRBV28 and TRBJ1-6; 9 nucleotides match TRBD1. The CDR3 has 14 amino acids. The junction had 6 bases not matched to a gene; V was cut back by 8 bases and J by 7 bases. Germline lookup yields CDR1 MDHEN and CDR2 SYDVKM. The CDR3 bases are TGTGCCAGCGGACAGGGGTTTTACAATTCACCCCTCCACTTT. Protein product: CASGQGFYNSPLHF.

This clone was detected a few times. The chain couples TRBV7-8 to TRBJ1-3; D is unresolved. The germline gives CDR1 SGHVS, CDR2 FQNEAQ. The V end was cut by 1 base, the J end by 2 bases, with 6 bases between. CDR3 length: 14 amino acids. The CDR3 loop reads CASSLVVAGNTIYF. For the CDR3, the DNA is TGTGCCAGCAGCTTAGTGGTCGCTGGAAACACCATATATTTT. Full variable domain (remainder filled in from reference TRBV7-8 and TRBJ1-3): GAGVSQSPRYKVAKRGQDVALRCDPISGHVSLFWYQQALGQGPEFLTYFQNEAQLDKSGLPSDRFFAERPEGSVSTLKIQRTQQEDSAVYLCASSLVVAGNTIYFGEGSWLTVV.

Here the CDR3 reads CASSIRDRDLEAFF. The CDR3, as DNA: TGTGCCAGTAGTATAAGGGACAGAGACCTTGAAGCTTTCTTT. This chain joins TRBV19 and TRBJ1-1; 7 nucleotides match TRBD1. V lost 2 bases to trimming and J lost 7 bases; unmatched junction nucleotides: 7. From germline, CDR1 is LNHDA and CDR2 SQIVND (reference sequence). This CDR3 contains 14 residues.

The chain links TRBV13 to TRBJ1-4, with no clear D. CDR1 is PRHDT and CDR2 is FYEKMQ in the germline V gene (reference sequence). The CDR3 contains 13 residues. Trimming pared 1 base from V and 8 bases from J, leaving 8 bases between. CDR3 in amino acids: CASSLEGGEKLFF. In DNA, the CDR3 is TGTGCCAGCAGCTTAGAGGGAGGAGAAAAACTGTTTTTT.

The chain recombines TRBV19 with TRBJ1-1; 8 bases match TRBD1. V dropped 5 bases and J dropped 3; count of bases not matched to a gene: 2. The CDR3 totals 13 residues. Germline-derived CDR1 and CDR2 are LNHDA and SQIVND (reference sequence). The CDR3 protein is CASSLDRDTEAFF. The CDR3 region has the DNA TGTGCCAGTAGTTTGGACAGGGACACTGAAGCTTTCTTT.

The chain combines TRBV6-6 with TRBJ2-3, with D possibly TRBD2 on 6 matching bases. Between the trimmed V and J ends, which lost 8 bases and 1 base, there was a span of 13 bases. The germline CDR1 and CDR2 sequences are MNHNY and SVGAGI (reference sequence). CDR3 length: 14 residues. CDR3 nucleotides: TGTGCCAGCTCAGACGGGGGTCGCACAGATACGCAGTATTTT. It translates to CASSDGGRTDTQYF.

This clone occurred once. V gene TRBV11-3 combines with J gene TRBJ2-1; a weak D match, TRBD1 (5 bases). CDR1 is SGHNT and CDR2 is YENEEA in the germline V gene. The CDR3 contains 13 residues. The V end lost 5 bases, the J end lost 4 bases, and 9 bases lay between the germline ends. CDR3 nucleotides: TGTGCCAGCAGCACGACAGTTTACAATGAGCAGTTCTTC. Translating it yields CASSTTVYNEQFF. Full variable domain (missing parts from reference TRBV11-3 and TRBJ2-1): EAGVVQSPRYKIIEKKQPVAFWCNPISGHNTLYWYLQNLGQGPELLIRYENEEAVDDSQLPKDRFSAERLKGVDSTLKIQPAELGDSAVYLCASSTTVYNEQFFGPGTRLTVL.

The CDR3 region is CASSSRGPYNEQFF. The CDR3 bases are TGTGCCAGCAGCAGCAGGGGTCCCTACAATGAGCAGTTCTTC. The V gene is TRBV5-4, the J gene TRBJ2-1; a possible D gene is TRBD1 (6 bases). CDR1 and CDR2 (germline): SGHNT, YYREEE (reference sequence). The CDR3 runs to 14 residues. V was pared by 4 bases and J by 2 bases, with 10 bases between.

The CDR3 region has the DNA TGTGCCAGCAGCCGCCTAGCGAGAGAGACCCAGTACTTC. It is translated as CASSRLARETQYF. V is TRBV12-3 or TRBV12-4 and J is TRBJ2-5; a weak D match, TRBD2 (6 bases). There are 13 residues in the CDR3. V shed 6 bases and J shed 4 bases, with 12 bases lying between them.

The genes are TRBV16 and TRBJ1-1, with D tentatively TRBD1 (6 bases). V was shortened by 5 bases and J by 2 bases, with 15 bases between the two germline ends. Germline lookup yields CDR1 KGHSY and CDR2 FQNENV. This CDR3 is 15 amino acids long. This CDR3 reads CASSGAGTLNTEAFF. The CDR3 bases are TGTGCCAGCAGCGGCGCCGGGACATTAAACACTGAAGCTTTCTTT.